Below are 32 T cell receptor beta chains sequenced from a single sample in a study of T cell responses to AZD1222 COVID-19 vaccine. Profiled with immunoSEQ multiplex PCR; TCRdb holds only in-frame clones, not every one. The sample has about 130,000 clones, 80% to 90% seen once; the top ten hold around 8%. This specimen consisted of peripheral blood, obtained on day 0 of AZD1222 vaccination. These receptors all stem from an adult in good health.

The chain employs TRBV9 and TRBJ2-1; 7 nucleotides align to TRBD2. The junction had 5 bases not matched to a gene; V was cut back by 7 bases and J by 7 bases. The CDR3 length is 12 residues. CDR1 is SGDLS, CDR2 YYNGEE, per germline. CDR3 in amino acids: CASGLVGNEQFF. The CDR3 DNA sequence: TGTGCCAGCGGACTAGTGGGGAATGAGCAGTTCTTC.

The chain uses TRBV18 and TRBJ1-3, with 9 bases identical to TRBD1. The CDR3 is 17 residues long. V dropped 1 base and J dropped 4; count of bases not matched to a gene: 8. In germline, CDR1 is KGHSH, CDR2 LQKENI. The CDR3 DNA is TGTGCCAGCTCACCACTTGCCGCGGGACAGGGAGGAAACACCATATATTTT. Translated: CASSPLAAGQGGNTIYF.

The genes are TRBV6-5 and TRBJ2-7; TRBD1 agrees at 10 bases. With 7 bases clipped from V and 1 base from J, the junction kept 4 bases outside the gene matches. Per germline, CDR1 MNHEY and CDR2 SVGAGI. The CDR3 loop spans 14 amino acids. CDR3 sequence reads: CASTDRGVSYEQYF. CDR3 nucleotides: TGTGCCAGCACGGACAGGGGGGTTTCCTACGAGCAGTACTTC.

The J gene is TRBJ2-2, the V gene TRBV27; D is undetermined. The length of the CDR3 is 14 residues. Germline V lookup: CDR1 MNHEY, CDR2 SMNVEV (reference sequence). V was clipped by 1 base and J by 5 bases, with 8 bases between them. The CDR3 loop is CASSLLFRTGELFF. The CDR3 region has the DNA TGTGCCAGCAGTTTATTGTTCCGAACCGGGGAGCTGTTTTTT.

The J gene is TRBJ1-2, the V gene TRBV19; D might be TRBD1 (5 bases). The CDR3 sequence is 16 residues long. CDR1 is LNHDA and CDR2 is SQIVND in the germline V gene (reference sequence). Trimming took 5 bases from V and 3 from J, leaving 19 bases between them. CDR3 DNA: TGTGCCAGTAGTTCCAAGACAGTTGCCAAAGACTATGGCTACACCTTC. This codes for CASSSKTVAKDYGYTF.

The genes are TRBV2 and TRBJ2-7, with a weak D call TRBD2 (6 bases). CDR3 length: 15 amino acids. Germline assignment: CDR1 SNHLY and CDR2 FYNNEI. Trimming pared 3 bases from V and 0 bases from J, leaving 12 bases between. CDR3 sequence (DNA): TGTGCCAGCAGTGATGAACTAGCTAACTCCTACGAGCAGTACTTC. Its translation is CASSDELANSYEQYF.

The gene calls are TRBV6-6 and TRBJ2-5; 10 positions agree with TRBD1. V trimming: 5 bases; J trimming: 4 bases; junction bases outside the gene matches: 1. The germline gives CDR1 MNHNY, CDR2 SVGAGI (reference sequence). The CDR3 length is 13 residues. For the CDR3, the DNA is TGTGCCAGCAGTCGGACAGGGGGAGAGACCCAGTACTTC. Encoded protein: CASSRTGGETQYF.

The chain links TRBV10-1 to TRBJ1-5, with a possible D match to TRBD1 (5 bases). Germline lookup yields CDR1 WNHNN and CDR2 SYGVQD (reference sequence). The ends were cut back, 10 bases at V and 2 bases at J, with 21 bases in the middle. This CDR3 has 16 amino acids. The CDR3 DNA sequence: TGCGCCAACCTAAGGGAGGGGCCCACGGGCAATCAGCCCCAGCATTTT. This sequence encodes CANLREGPTGNQPQHF.

The rearrangement links TRBV7-9 to TRBJ1-1, with a possible D match to TRBD1 (6 bases). This CDR3 has 13 amino acids. Trimming shortened V by 7 bases and J by 4 bases, and 13 bases separated the two germline ends. The germline V gene encodes CDR1 SEHNR and CDR2 FQNEAQ (reference sequence). The CDR3 is CASTPTGSTEAFF. The CDR3 nucleotides are TGTGCCAGCACCCCAACAGGGAGCACTGAAGCTTTCTTT.

With respect to this clone: Other DNA sequences in the same sample also yield this CDR3. The chain recombines TRBV10-1 with TRBJ2-3, with 7 positions matching TRBD2. The germline V gene has CDR1 WNHNN and CDR2 SYGVQD (reference sequence). The CDR3 consists of 13 residues. Unmatched junction bases numbered 1, after V lost 4 bases and J lost 3 bases. CDR3 residues: CASSGGLTDTQYF. For the CDR3, the DNA is TGCGCCAGCAGTGGGGGACTAACAGATACGCAGTATTTT.

The chain is built from TRBV19 and TRBJ1-2; 7 nucleotides line up with TRBD1. The CDR3 is 15 residues long. V was pared by 7 bases and J by 4 bases, with 12 bases of the junction left unmatched. The germline V gene encodes CDR1 LNHDA and CDR2 SQIVND (reference sequence). The CDR3 loop reads CASTLSGGTSYGYTF. The CDR3 nucleotides are TGTGCCAGTACCCTGTCAGGGGGTACCTCCTATGGCTACACCTTC.

The J gene is TRBJ2-7, the V gene TRBV9, with 9 bases identical to TRBD1. Looked up from germline, CDR1 is SGDLS and CDR2 is YYNGEE. The V and J ends lost 4 bases and 0 bases, in that order; junction bases with no gene match: 8. The CDR3 contains 16 residues. This CDR3 is CASSLTGTGNSYEQYF. In DNA form, the CDR3 reads TGTGCCAGCAGCTTGACCGGGACAGGGAACTCCTACGAGCAGTACTTC. The whole variable domain, filled in from reference TRBV9 and TRBJ2-7, reads DSGVTQTPKHLITATGQRVTLRCSPRSGDLSVYWYQQSLDQGLQFLIQYYNGEERAKGNILERFSAQQFPDLHSELNLSSLELGDSALYFCASSLTGTGNSYEQYFGPGTRLTVT.

V gene TRBV7-9 combines with J gene TRBJ2-7, with D uncertain. The ends were cut back, 1 base at V and 5 bases at J, with 18 bases in the middle. In germline, CDR1 is SEHNR, CDR2 FQNEAQ (reference sequence). This CDR3 spans 16 amino acids. Here the CDR3 DNA reads TGTGCCAGCAGCTTAGAGTTCGAGTCCAAAGTCCACGAGCAGTACTTC. Protein sequence: CASSLEFESKVHEQYF.

V usage is TRBV9 and J usage is TRBJ2-2, with 10 bases that match TRBD2. V trimming: 0 bases; J trimming: 10 bases; junction bases outside the gene matches: 9. The CDR3 is 16 residues long. Germline V CDR1 and CDR2: SGDLS, YYNGEE. CDR3 residues: CASSVGTSGQITELFF. Here the CDR3 DNA reads TGTGCCAGCAGCGTAGGGACTAGCGGCCAGATCACGGAGCTGTTTTTT.

The V and J genes are TRBV6-1 and TRBJ2-1; 10 bases are a match to TRBD2. Unmatched junction bases numbered 6, after V lost 2 bases and J lost 8 bases. The CDR3 spans 15 residues. Germline CDR1 reads MNHNS; CDR2 reads SASEGT. The CDR3 here is CASSESSGGWDEQFF. The DNA of the CDR3 is TGTGCCAGCAGTGAATCTAGCGGGGGTTGGGATGAGCAGTTCTTC.

The rearrangement uses TRBV27 and TRBJ2-3, with 8 bases identical to TRBD1. The CDR3 contains 16 residues. Germline CDR1 reads MNHEY; CDR2 reads SMNVEV (reference sequence). V dropped 6 bases and J dropped 6; count of bases not matched to a gene: 14. The CDR3 region is CASSLGQGPNLDTQYF. The CDR3 DNA reads as TGTGCCAGCAGCCTCGGACAGGGCCCAAACCTTGATACGCAGTATTTT.

This chain links TRBV7-8 with TRBJ2-7; 7 bases map to TRBD1. The V gene end was trimmed by 1 base and the J gene end by 5 bases; junction bases not matched to a gene: 5. The germline CDR1 and CDR2 sequences are SGHVS and FQNEAQ. There are 14 residues in the CDR3. In DNA form, the CDR3 reads TGTGCCAGCAGCTTAGTTCAGGGGGTCCACGAGCAGTACTTC. Its translation: CASSLVQGVHEQYF.

The chain carries TRBV9 and TRBJ2-1, with TRBD1 identical over 8 bases. CDR1 and CDR2 (germline): SGDLS, YYNGEE. The CDR3 is made up of 14 amino acids. Trimming cost V 4 bases and J 6 bases; bases outside gene matches: 6. The chain's CDR3 is CASSPRGQANEQFF. The CDR3 nucleotides are TGTGCCAGCAGCCCGAGGGGACAGGCCAATGAGCAGTTCTTC.

The chain employs TRBV5-8 and TRBJ1-2; 7 bases map to TRBD1. CDR1 SGHTS and CDR2 YDEGEE come from the germline V gene. This CDR3 is built from 16 residues. The J segment lost 7 bases and the V segment lost 3 bases, leaving 15 bases of the junction unmatched. The DNA of the CDR3 is TGTGCCAGCAGCTCGAAAACGGACAGGTTGTACGGTGGCTACACCTTC. This encodes CASSSKTDRLYGGYTF.

This clone was picked up one time. The V call is TRBV25-1, the J call TRBJ1-6; D gene uncertain. The CDR3 extends over 13 amino acids. Germline values: CDR1 MGHDK, CDR2 SYGVNS. With 3 bases removed from V and 10 bases from J, the gap between germline ends came to 10 bases. The CDR3 reads CASSDNINSPLHF. CDR3 bases: TGTGCCAGCAGTGACAACATAAACTCACCCCTCCACTTT.

This clone was picked up one time. The V call is TRBV19, the J call TRBJ1-3; D is uncertain. CDR1 is LNHDA, CDR2 SQIVND, per germline (reference sequence). The CDR3 spans 11 residues. V gave up 7 bases and J gave up 4 bases, with 5 bases separating them. The CDR3 spells CASIQGNTIYF. The CDR3 nucleotides are TGTGCCAGTATCCAAGGAAACACCATATATTTT.

In this sample, this clone turned up a few times. This chain links TRBV29-1 with TRBJ2-1; D is perhaps TRBD1 (6 bases). Germline V gene data show CDR1 as SQVTM and CDR2 as ANQGSEA. The CDR3 covers 13 residues. V dropped 6 bases and J dropped 4 bases, with 13 bases sitting between them. The CDR3 nucleotides read TGCAGCGTCCAACAGGGAATATACAATGAGCAGTTCTTC. It encodes CSVQQGIYNEQFF.

V gene TRBV5-1 combines with J gene TRBJ2-5; TRBD2 agrees at 9 bases. This CDR3 has 18 residues. V shed 4 bases, J shed 4 bases, and the junction held 17 bases outside the gene matches. CDR1 is SGHRS, CDR2 YFSETQ, per germline. In DNA form, the CDR3 reads TGCGCCAGCAGCCCGGGGGAGCGGGGGGCCGGGATGAGAGAGACCCAGTACTTC. It encodes CASSPGERGAGMRETQYF. Filled out from reference TRBV5-1 and TRBJ2-5, the complete variable domain reads KAGVTQTPRYLIKTRGQQVTLSCSPISGHRSVSWYQQTPGQGLQFLFEYFSETQRNKGNFPGRFSGRQFSNSRSEMNVSTLELGDSALYLCASSPGERGAGMRETQYFGPGTRLLVL.

The J gene is TRBJ1-5, the V gene TRBV30; 8 nucleotides line up with TRBD1. Germline V gene data show CDR1 as GTSNPN and CDR2 as SVGIG (reference sequence). CDR3 length: 16 residues. After removal of 5 bases from V and 2 bases from J, the junction contained 11 bases not matched to a gene. CDR3 loop: CAWGFRTGRGNQPQHF. CDR3 nucleotide sequence: TGTGCCTGGGGATTTCGGACAGGGAGGGGCAATCAGCCCCAGCATTTT.

This clone was counted a single time. This chain connects TRBV6-6 to TRBJ1-1, with unresolved D. V dropped 7 bases and J dropped 4 bases, with 13 bases sitting between them. This CDR3 region has 13 residues. CDR1 is MNHNY, CDR2 SVGAGI, per germline (reference sequence). For the CDR3, the DNA is TGTGCCAGCATTCGGGTAGAGAGCACTGAAGCTTTCTTT. Its translation is CASIRVESTEAFF.

V usage is TRBV5-1 and J usage is TRBJ2-1; D gene ambiguous. The germline V and J ends were trimmed by 0 bases and 3 bases, with 10 bases remaining between them. This CDR3 has 15 amino acids. The germline CDR1 and CDR2 sequences are SGHRS and YFSETQ. CDR3 sequence: CASSLAVSSYNEQFF. In DNA form, the CDR3 reads TGCGCCAGCAGCTTGGCGGTGAGTAGCTACAATGAGCAGTTCTTC.

V and J are TRBV19 and TRBJ2-3; 7 bases line up with TRBD1. The germline V gene has CDR1 LNHDA and CDR2 SQIVND (reference sequence). V was pared by 1 base and J by 5 bases, with 6 bases of the junction left unmatched. This CDR3 is 15 amino acids long. DNA of the CDR3: TGTGCCAGTAGTATAGGGTTGGGACAGCGAGATACGCAGTATTTT. This sequence encodes CASSIGLGQRDTQYF.

This clone appeared once. The chain is built from TRBV19 and TRBJ2-7, with D tentatively TRBD2 (7 bases). V lost 1 base, J lost 5 bases, and 9 bases lay in between. This CDR3 has 13 residues. Germline V gives CDR1 LNHDA, CDR2 SQIVND (reference sequence). The CDR3 DNA follows: TGTGCCAGTAGTATAGCGGGGGGCGACGAGCAGTACTTC. Residues: CASSIAGGDEQYF.

The chain uses TRBV5-1 and TRBJ1-4; D is unclear. V lost 4 bases to trimming and J lost 5 bases, with 21 bases between them. The CDR3 totals 17 residues. Per germline, CDR1 SGHRS and CDR2 YFSETQ. CDR3 residues: CASSLRATGSRNEKLFF. The CDR3 DNA is TGCGCCAGCAGCCTAAGAGCAACTGGGAGCCGCAATGAAAAACTGTTTTTT.

In this sample, this clone turned up once. This chain joins TRBV5-1 and TRBJ1-6; D ambiguous. Germline V gene data show CDR1 as SGHRS and CDR2 as YFSETQ. Trimming left V 0 bases short and J 6 bases short, with 10 bases between. This CDR3 region has 15 residues. For the CDR3, the DNA is TGCGCCAGCAGCTTGGCCGACGCGGGTAATTCACCCCTCCACTTT. Residues: CASSLADAGNSPLHF. The whole variable domain, remainder taken from reference TRBV5-1 and TRBJ1-6, is KAGVTQTPRYLIKTRGQQVTLSCSPISGHRSVSWYQQTPGQGLQFLFEYFSETQRNKGNFPGRFSGRQFSNSRSEMNVSTLELGDSALYLCASSLADAGNSPLHFGNGTRLTVT.

This rearrangement joins TRBV11-2 to TRBJ2-5; the D gene is possibly TRBD2 (5 bases). Germline V gene sequence: CDR1 SGHAT, CDR2 FQNNGV. CDR3 length equals 11 residues. V was cut by 8 bases and J by 5 bases, with 9 bases left in between. Here the CDR3 reads CASRTGETQYF. CDR3 nucleotides: TGTGCCAGCCGGACGGGGGAGACCCAGTACTTC.

The V gene is TRBV19, the J gene TRBJ1-6; D call uncertain. The CDR3 contains 15 residues. The ends were cut back, 5 bases at V and 6 bases at J, with 14 bases in the middle. Germline CDR1 reads LNHDA; CDR2 reads SQIVND (reference sequence). The CDR3 region has the DNA TGTGCCAGTAGTGTCGCCGGCCGCAGTAATTCACCCCTCCACTTT. Protein product: CASSVAGRSNSPLHF. Filled out from reference TRBV19 and TRBJ1-6, the complete variable domain reads DGGITQSPKYLFRKEGQNVTLSCEQNLNHDAMYWYRQDPGQGLRLIYYSQIVNDFQKGDIAEGYSVSREKKESFPLTVTSAQKNPTAFYLCASSVAGRSNSPLHFGNGTRLTVT.